This T cell receptor beta chain was observed in a study of blood T cell repertoires in COVID-19 (TCRdb year 2020). Notes on the research overall: Collaborator samples came from the United States, Italy and Spain and covered acute and convalescent phases of COVID-19. The material from the prospective study consisted of cDNA or gDNA derived from T cells, B-cell-depleted T cells, or PBMCs. The dataset comprised deeply sampled blood TCRbeta repertoires from subjects exposed to, actively infected with, or recovered from COVID-19. The repertoires were released in a freely available public database intended as a resource for research on the immune response to SARS-CoV-2. The samples were drawn from the first 160 participants of the ongoing ImmuneRACE study and from more than 1,000 subjects provided by 6 global collaborators. The sample metadata nearly always contained a de-identified subject ID, COVID-19 status, age in years and sex. Where HLA class I and class II types were available, the types were taken from metadata supplied by the sample provider, not from assay-based typing.

With regard to this clone: This receptor's antigen is unknown. Qualities for individual bases were not recorded, and no much larger clone is one base off.

From cysteine to phenylalanine, the CDR3 is 15 amino acids long. The DNA shown is the 45-base CDR3, in frame from base 1. CDR1 and CDR2, per the germline V gene (reference sequence), are MNHEY and SMNVEV. V has 2 bases trimmed and J has 2 bases trimmed; junction bases matching no gene number 2. Whole blood was collected in K2EDTA tubes by collaborating institutions according to the institutions' own protocols. For TCRbeta analysis, collaborators shipped samples in one of three forms: frozen whole blood, isolated PBMCs, or DNA extracted from either of those sample types. The immunoSEQ Assay, a bias-controlled multiplex PCR, was used to amplify TCRbeta CDR3 regions from genomic DNA. Turning to the authors' computational methods: The number of nucleated cells in each sample was estimated from the amplification of reference gene primers within the assay. To quantify the absolute abundance of each unique TCRbeta CDR3 rearrangement, sequence reads were collapsed and filtered. For each sample, productive Simpson clonality was calculated by taking the square root of Simpson's diversity index across productive rearrangements. Imported from immuneACCESS, the table was reduced by TCRdb to in-frame sequences with V and J called. These copies leave out some clones; in studies compared against another copy, an unresolved V gene accounts for under half, and the cause of the remainder is not known. The DNA was the basis for D and trimming; V, J and clone size are from that table. The sample table records around 130,000 clones; about 90% of these occur just once. The top ten clonotypes cover roughly 10% of the sample.

Results the study describes overall, beyond this receptor: The quantity of clinical and demographic metadata differed by source and by participant and was supplied without curation.

This receptor was identified in a man aged 60 to 69 with active or convalescent COVID-19. Specimen: peripheral blood. This chain joins TRBV27 to TRBJ2-2; TRBD2 matches 7 bases in the middle. The DNA sequence is as follows: TGTGCCAGCAGTTTACAGCGGGGTAACACCGGGGAGCTGTTTTTT. It specifies CASSLQRGNTGELFF.